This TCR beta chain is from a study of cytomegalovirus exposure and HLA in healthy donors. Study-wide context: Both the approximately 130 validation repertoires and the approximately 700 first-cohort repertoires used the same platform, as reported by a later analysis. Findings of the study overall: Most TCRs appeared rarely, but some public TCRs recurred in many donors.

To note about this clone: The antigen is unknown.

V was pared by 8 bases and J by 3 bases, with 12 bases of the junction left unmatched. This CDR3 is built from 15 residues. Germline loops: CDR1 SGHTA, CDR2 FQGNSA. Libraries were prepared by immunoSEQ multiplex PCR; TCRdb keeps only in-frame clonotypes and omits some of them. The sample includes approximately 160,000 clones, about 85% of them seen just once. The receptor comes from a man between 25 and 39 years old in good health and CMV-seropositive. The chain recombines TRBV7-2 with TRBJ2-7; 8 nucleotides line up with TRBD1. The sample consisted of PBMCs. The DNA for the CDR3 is TGTGCCAGCTCCTCAGGACAGGGAAAATACTACGAGCAGTACTTC. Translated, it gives CASSSGQGKYYEQYF. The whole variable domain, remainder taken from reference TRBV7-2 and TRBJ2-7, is GAGVSQSPSNKVTEKGKDVELRCDPISGHTALYWYRQSLGQGLEFLIYFQGNSAPDKSGLPSDRFSAERTGGSVSTLTIQRTQQEDSAVYLCASSSGQGKYYEQYFGPGTRLTVT.